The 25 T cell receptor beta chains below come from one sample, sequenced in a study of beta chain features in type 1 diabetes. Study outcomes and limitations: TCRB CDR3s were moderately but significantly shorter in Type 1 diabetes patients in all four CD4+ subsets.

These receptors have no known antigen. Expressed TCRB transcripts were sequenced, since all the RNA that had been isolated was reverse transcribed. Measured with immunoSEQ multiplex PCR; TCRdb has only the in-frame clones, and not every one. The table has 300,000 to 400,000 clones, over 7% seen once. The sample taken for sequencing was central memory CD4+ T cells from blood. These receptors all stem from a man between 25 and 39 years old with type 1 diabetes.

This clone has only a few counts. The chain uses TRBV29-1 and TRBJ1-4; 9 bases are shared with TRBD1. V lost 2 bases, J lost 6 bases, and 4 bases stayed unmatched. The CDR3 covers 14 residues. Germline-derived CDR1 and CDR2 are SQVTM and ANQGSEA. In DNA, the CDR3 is TGCAGCGTTGAAACAGGGGGCCCAGATGAAAAACTGTTTTTT. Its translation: CSVETGGPDEKLFF.

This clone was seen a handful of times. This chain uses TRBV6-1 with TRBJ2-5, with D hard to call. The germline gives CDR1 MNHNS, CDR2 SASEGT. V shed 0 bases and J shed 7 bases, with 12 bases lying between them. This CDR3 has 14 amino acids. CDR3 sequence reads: CASSEAHSGMTQYF. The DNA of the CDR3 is TGTGCCAGCAGTGAAGCGCATTCTGGGATGACCCAGTACTTC.

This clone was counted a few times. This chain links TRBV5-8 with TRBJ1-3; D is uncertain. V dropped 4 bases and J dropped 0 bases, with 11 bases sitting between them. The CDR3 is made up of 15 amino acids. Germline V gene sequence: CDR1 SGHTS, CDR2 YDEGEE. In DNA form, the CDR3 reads TGTGCCAGCAGCCTCGGGTTAAACTCTGGAAACACCATATATTTT. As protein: CASSLGLNSGNTIYF.

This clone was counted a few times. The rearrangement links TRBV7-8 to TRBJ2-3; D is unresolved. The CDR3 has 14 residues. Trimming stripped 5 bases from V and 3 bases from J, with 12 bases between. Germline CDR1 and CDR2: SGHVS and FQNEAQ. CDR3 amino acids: CASSRGLETDTQYF. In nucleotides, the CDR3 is TGTGCCAGCAGCAGAGGATTGGAGACAGATACGCAGTATTTT.

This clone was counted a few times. CDR3 bases: TGTGCCAGCAGCTCCGCGGGGGGCAACAATCAGCCCCAGCATTTT. Translating it yields CASSSAGGNNQPQHF. The chain is built from TRBV7-2 and TRBJ1-5; D perhaps matches TRBD1 (6 bases). The CDR3 sequence is 15 residues long. Germline lookup yields CDR1 SGHTA and CDR2 FQGNSA. Trimming cost V 4 bases and J 3 bases, with 13 bases left between them. Based on the CDR3 plus reference TRBV7-2 and TRBJ1-5, the full variable domain is GAGVSQSPSNKVTEKGKDVELRCDPISGHTALYWYRQSLGQGLEFLIYFQGNSAPDKSGLPSDRFSAERTGGSVSTLTIQRTQQEDSAVYLCASSSAGGNNQPQHFGDGTRLSIL.

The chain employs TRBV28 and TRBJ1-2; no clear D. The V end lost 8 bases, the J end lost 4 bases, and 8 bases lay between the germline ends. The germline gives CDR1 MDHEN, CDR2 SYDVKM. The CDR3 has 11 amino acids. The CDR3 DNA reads TGTGCCAGCGGAGGAACCTATGGCTACACCTTC. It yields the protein CASGGTYGYTF.

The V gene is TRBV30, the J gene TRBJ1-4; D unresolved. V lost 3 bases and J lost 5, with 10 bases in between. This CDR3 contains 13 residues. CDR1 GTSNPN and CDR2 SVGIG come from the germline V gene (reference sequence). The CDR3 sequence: CAWRLSQNEKLFF. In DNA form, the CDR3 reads TGTGCCTGGAGGCTTTCGCAAAATGAAAAACTGTTTTTT.

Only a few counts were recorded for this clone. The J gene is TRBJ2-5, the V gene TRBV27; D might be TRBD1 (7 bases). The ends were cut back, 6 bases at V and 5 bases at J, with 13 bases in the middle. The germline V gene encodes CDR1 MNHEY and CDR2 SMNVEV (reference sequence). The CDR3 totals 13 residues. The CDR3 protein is CASRIAGGETQYF. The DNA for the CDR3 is TGTGCCAGCAGGATCGCAGGGGGGGAGACCCAGTACTTC.

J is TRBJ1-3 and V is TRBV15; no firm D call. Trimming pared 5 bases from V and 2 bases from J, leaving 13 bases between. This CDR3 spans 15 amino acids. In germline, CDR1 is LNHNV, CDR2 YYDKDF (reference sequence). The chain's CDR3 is CATSLTAQPGNTIYF. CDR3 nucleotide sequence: TGTGCCACCAGCTTGACCGCACAGCCTGGAAACACCATATATTTT.

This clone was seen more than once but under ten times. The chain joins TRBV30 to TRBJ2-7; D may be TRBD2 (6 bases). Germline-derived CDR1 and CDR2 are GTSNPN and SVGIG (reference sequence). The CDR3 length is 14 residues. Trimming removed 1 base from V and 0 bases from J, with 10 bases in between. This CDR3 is CAWSGETSSYEQYF. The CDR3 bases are TGTGCCTGGAGTGGGGAGACTAGCTCCTACGAGCAGTACTTC. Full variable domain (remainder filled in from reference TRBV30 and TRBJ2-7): SQTIHQWPATLVQPVGSPLSLECTVEGTSNPNLYWYRQAAGRGLQLLFYSVGIGQISSEVPQNLSASRPQDRQFILSSKKLLLSDSGFYLCAWSGETSSYEQYFGPGTRLTVT.

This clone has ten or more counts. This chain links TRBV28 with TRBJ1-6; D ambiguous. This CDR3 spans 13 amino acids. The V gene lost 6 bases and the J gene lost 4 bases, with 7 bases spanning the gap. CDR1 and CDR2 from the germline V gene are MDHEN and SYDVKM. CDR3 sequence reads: CASRGAYNSPLHF. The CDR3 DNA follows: TGTGCCAGCAGGGGCGCGTATAATTCACCCCTCCACTTT.

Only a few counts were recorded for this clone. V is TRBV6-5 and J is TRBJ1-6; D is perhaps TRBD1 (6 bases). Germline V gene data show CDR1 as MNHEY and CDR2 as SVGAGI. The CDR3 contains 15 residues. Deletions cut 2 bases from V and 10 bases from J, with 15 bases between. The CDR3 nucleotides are TGTGCCAGCAGTTACACAGCAGGGGAGGTGTCACCCCTCCACTTT. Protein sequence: CASSYTAGEVSPLHF.

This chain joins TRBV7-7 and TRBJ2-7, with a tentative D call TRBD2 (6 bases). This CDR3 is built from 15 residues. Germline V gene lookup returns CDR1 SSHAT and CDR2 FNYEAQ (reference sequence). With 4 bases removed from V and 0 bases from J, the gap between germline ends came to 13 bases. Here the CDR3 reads CASSSRDGSSYEQYF. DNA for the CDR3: TGTGCCAGCAGCTCGAGGGACGGGAGCTCCTACGAGCAGTACTTC.

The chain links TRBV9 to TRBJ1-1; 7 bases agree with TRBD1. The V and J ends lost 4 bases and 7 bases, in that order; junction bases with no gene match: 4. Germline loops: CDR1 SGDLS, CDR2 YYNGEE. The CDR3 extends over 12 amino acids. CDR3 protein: CASSSRQGEAFF. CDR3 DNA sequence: TGTGCCAGCAGCTCCCGACAGGGTGAAGCTTTCTTT.

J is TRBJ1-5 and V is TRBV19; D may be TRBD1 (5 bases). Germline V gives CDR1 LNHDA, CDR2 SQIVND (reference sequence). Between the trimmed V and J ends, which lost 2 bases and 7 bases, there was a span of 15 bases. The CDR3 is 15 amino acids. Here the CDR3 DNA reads TGTGCCAGTAGTATATCCAGGGAAGTAGGGCAGCCCCAGCATTTT. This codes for CASSISREVGQPQHF.

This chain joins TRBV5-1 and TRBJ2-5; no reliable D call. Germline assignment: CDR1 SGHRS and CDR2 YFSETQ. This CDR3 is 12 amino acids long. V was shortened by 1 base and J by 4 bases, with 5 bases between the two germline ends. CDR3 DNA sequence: TGCGCCAGCAGCTTGAAAGGAGAGACCCAGTACTTC. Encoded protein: CASSLKGETQYF. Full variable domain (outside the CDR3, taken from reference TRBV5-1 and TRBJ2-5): KAGVTQTPRYLIKTRGQQVTLSCSPISGHRSVSWYQQTPGQGLQFLFEYFSETQRNKGNFPGRFSGRQFSNSRSEMNVSTLELGDSALYLCASSLKGETQYFGPGTRLLVL.

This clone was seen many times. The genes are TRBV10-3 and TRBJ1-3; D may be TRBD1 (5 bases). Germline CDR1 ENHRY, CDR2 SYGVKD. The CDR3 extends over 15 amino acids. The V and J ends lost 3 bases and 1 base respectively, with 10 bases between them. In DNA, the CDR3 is TGTGCCATCAGTGATCTGACAGCGTCTGGAAACACCATATATTTT. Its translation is CAISDLTASGNTIYF.

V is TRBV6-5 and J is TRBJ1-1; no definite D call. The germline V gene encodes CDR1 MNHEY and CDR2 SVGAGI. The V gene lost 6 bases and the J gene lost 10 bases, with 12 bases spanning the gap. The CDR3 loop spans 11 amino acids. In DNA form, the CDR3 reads TGTGCCAGCAGCTCGGCCCTAAGAGCTTTCTTT. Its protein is CASSSALRAFF.

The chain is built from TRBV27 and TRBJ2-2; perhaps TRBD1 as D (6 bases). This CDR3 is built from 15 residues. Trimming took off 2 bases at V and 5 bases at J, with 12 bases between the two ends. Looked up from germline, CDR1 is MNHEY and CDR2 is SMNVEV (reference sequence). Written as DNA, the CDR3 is TGTGCCAGCAGTTTACCATTCCAGGGGACCGGGGAGCTGTTTTTT. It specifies CASSLPFQGTGELFF.

CDR3 residues: CASSYSSGRIYEQYF. The CDR3 nucleotides read TGTGCCAGCAGTTACTCATCGGGACGAATATACGAGCAGTACTTC. The chain recombines TRBV6-5 with TRBJ2-7, with D possibly called TRBD1 or TRBD2 (5 bases each). There are 15 residues in the CDR3. V was clipped by 0 bases and J by 4 bases, with 13 bases between them. Germline CDR1 MNHEY, CDR2 SVGAGI.

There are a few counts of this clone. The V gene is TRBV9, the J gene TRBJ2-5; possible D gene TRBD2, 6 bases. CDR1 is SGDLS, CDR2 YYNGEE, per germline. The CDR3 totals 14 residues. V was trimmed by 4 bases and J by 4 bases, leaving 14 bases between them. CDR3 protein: CASSPGTFAETQYF. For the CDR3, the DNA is TGTGCCAGCAGCCCGGGGACTTTTGCAGAGACCCAGTACTTC. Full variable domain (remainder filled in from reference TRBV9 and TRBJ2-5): DSGVTQTPKHLITATGQRVTLRCSPRSGDLSVYWYQQSLDQGLQFLIQYYNGEERAKGNILERFSAQQFPDLHSELNLSSLELGDSALYFCASSPGTFAETQYFGPGTRLLVL.

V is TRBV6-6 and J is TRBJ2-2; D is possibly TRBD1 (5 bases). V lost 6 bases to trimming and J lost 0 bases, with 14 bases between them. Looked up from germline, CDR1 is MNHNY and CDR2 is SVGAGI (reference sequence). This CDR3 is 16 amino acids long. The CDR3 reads CASSRTYPSNTGELFF. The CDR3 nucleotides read TGTGCCAGCAGCCGGACATATCCGTCGAACACCGGGGAGCTGTTTTTT.

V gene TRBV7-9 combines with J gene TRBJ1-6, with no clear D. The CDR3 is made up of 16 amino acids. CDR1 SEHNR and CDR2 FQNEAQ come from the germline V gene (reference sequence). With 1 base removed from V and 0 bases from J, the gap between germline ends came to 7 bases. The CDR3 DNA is TGTGCCAGCAGCTTAGAGGACGGCTCCTATAATTCACCCCTCCACTTT. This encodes CASSLEDGSYNSPLHF.

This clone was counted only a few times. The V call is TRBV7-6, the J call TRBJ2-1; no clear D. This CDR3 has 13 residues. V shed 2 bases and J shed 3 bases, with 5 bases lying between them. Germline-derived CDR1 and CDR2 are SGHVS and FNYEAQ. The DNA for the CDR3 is TGTGCCAGCAGCTTAAACAGCTACAATGAGCAGTTCTTC. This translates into CASSLNSYNEQFF.

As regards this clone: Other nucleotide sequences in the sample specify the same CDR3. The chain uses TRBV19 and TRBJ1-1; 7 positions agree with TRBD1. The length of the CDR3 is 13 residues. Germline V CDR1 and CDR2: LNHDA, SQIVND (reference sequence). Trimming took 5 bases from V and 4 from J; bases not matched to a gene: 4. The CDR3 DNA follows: TGTGCCAGTAGTCGCAGGGGGGTCACTGAAGCTTTCTTT. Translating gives CASSRRGVTEAFF.